The 30 T cell receptor beta chains below all came from one sample that was sequenced in a study of cytomegalovirus exposure and HLA in healthy donors. The PCR used 60 Vbeta and 13 Jbeta primers. Data came from immunoSEQ multiplex PCR; TCRdb stores just in-frame clones and leaves some out. The table lists some 170,000 clones, nearly 80% of them singletons, with approximately 2.9% in the top ten. Sample: PBMCs. The source is a female donor in good health and CMV-seronegative.

This clone was seen more than once but under ten times. The chain couples TRBV11-3 to TRBJ1-6; the D gene is possibly TRBD1 (6 bases). Germline CDR1 and CDR2: SGHNT and YENEEA. CDR3 length: 16 amino acids. The ends were cut back, 2 bases at V and 10 bases at J, with 18 bases in the middle. The CDR3 reads CASSLSPAGGGSPLHF. As DNA, the CDR3 is TGTGCCAGCAGCTTATCCCCGGCAGGTGGGGGCTCACCCCTCCACTTT.

The V and J genes are TRBV7-9 and TRBJ2-1; the match to TRBD2 covers 9 bases. Germline lookup yields CDR1 SEHNR and CDR2 FQNEAQ (reference sequence). J was trimmed by 9 bases and V by 5 bases; bases with no gene match: 11. The CDR3 is 15 amino acids. CDR3: CASSPGTSMRGEQFF. DNA for the CDR3: TGTGCCAGCAGCCCCGGGACTAGCATGAGGGGTGAGCAGTTCTTC.

This clone was seen only a few times. The chain is built from TRBV5-8 and TRBJ2-5, with unresolved D. The CDR3 has 11 residues. Per the germline V gene, CDR1 is SGHTS and CDR2 is YDEGEE. Trimming took 6 bases from V and 6 from J, leaving 9 bases between them. The CDR3 sequence is CASTSLKTQYF. CDR3 coding DNA: TGTGCCAGCACTAGTTTGAAGACCCAGTACTTC.

The chain uses TRBV9 and TRBJ2-5; the D gene is possibly TRBD1 (5 bases). CDR3 length: 13 residues. V was shortened by 4 bases and J by 4 bases, with 11 bases between the two germline ends. CDR1 and CDR2 (germline): SGDLS, YYNGEE. CDR3 sequence (DNA): TGTGCCAGCAGCTGGGGCGTCTTAGAGACCCAGTACTTC. It yields the protein CASSWGVLETQYF.

V gene TRBV2 combines with J gene TRBJ1-5, with TRBD1 matching 8 bases. The CDR3 has 14 residues. The J segment lost 5 bases and the V segment lost 3 bases, leaving 3 bases of the junction unmatched. Germline-derived CDR1 and CDR2 are SNHLY and FYNNEI. The CDR3 loop is CASSDDRGDQPQHF. The CDR3 DNA reads as TGTGCCAGCAGTGACGACAGGGGCGATCAGCCCCAGCATTTT.

The V and J genes are TRBV9 and TRBJ2-1; 8 positions agree with TRBD2. With V trimmed by 6 bases and J by 4 bases, 9 bases remained unmatched. This CDR3 is built from 15 residues. Per the germline V gene, CDR1 is SGDLS and CDR2 is YYNGEE. Here the CDR3 reads CASNYREGQYNEQFF. The CDR3, as DNA: TGTGCCAGCAACTACCGGGAGGGCCAGTACAATGAGCAGTTCTTC.

This chain links TRBV6-5 with TRBJ2-5; possibly TRBD1 for D (6 bases). V gave up 1 base and J gave up 5 bases, with 11 bases separating them. The CDR3 is made up of 14 amino acids. From germline, CDR1 is MNHEY and CDR2 SVGAGI. CDR3 nucleotide sequence: TGTGCCAGCAGTTACTACAGGGTGGGCGAGACCCAGTACTTC. This codes for CASSYYRVGETQYF.

J is TRBJ1-2 and V is TRBV6-1; 8 nucleotides agree with TRBD1. The junction had 5 bases not matched to a gene; V was cut back by 7 bases and J by 4 bases. CDR3 size: 13 residues. In germline, CDR1 is MNHNS, CDR2 SASEGT. CDR3 region: CASIPTGVYGYTF. In nucleotides, the CDR3 is TGTGCCAGCATCCCGACAGGGGTCTATGGCTACACCTTC.

This chain joins TRBV12-5 and TRBJ2-5; 7 positions agree with TRBD1. Germline V gene lookup returns CDR1 LGHNT and CDR2 FRNRAP. V was clipped by 6 bases and J by 3 bases; unmatched bases: 7. The CDR3 contains 14 residues. This CDR3 is CASGRGTEEETQYF. The DNA for the CDR3 is TGTGCTAGTGGCCGTGGGACAGAAGAAGAGACCCAGTACTTC.

The chain couples TRBV13 to TRBJ2-7, with TRBD1 matching 7 bases. There are 14 residues in the CDR3. V lost 5 bases to trimming and J lost 2 bases; unmatched junction nucleotides: 6. CDR1 and CDR2 (germline): PRHDT, FYEKMQ (reference sequence). The CDR3 reads CASSQNRGAYEQYF. DNA of the CDR3: TGTGCCAGCAGCCAAAACAGGGGCGCCTACGAGCAGTACTTC.

The chain recombines TRBV5-4 with TRBJ2-7; tentative D call: TRBD1 (6 bases). This CDR3 contains 16 residues. V lost 4 bases and J 2 bases, leaving 19 bases between the germline ends. The germline gives CDR1 SGHNT, CDR2 YYREEE (reference sequence). The CDR3 nucleotides are TGTGCCAGCAGCCTACCTACTGACAGGCCCGCCTACGAGCAGTACTTC. It codes for CASSLPTDRPAYEQYF.

The chain couples TRBV7-9 to TRBJ1-4; D is unresolved. The V gene lost 3 bases and the J gene lost 7 bases, with 15 bases spanning the gap. Germline V gene sequence: CDR1 SEHNR, CDR2 FQNEAQ (reference sequence). The CDR3 runs 15 residues. This CDR3 is CASSLPRGVLEKLFF. DNA of the CDR3: TGTGCCAGCAGCTTGCCGCGAGGCGTACTTGAAAAACTGTTTTTT.

CDR3 DNA: TGCGCCAGCAGCCAAGTCCTCACAGATACGCAGTATTTT. Protein: CASSQVLTDTQYF. This rearrangement joins TRBV4-1 to TRBJ2-3; unclear D gene. The V end was cut by 1 base, the J end by 2 bases, with 4 bases between. Per germline, CDR1 MGHRA and CDR2 YSYEKL. The CDR3 extends over 13 amino acids.

The chain uses TRBV5-1 and TRBJ2-1, with D possibly being TRBD2 (6 bases). The CDR3 covers 15 residues. V was clipped by 0 bases and J by 4 bases, with 11 bases between them. CDR1 and CDR2 from the germline V gene are SGHRS and YFSETQ. As DNA, the CDR3 is TGCGCCAGCAGCTTGGCTAGCGAGTTATACAATGAGCAGTTCTTC. Protein sequence: CASSLASELYNEQFF.

This chain uses TRBV5-1 with TRBJ1-1; D might be TRBD1 (6 bases). CDR3 length: 16 amino acids. With 4 bases removed from V and 3 bases from J, the gap between germline ends came to 19 bases. From germline, CDR1 is SGHRS and CDR2 YFSETQ. The CDR3 region is CASSPNWTASDTEAFF. The CDR3 DNA is TGCGCCAGCAGCCCAAACTGGACAGCCTCGGACACTGAAGCTTTCTTT.

V is TRBV25-1 and J is TRBJ1-4; the D is unclear. The CDR3 length is 15 residues. CDR1 is MGHDK, CDR2 SYGVNS, per germline. Trimming left V 2 bases short and J 0 bases short, with 7 bases between. The chain's CDR3 is CASSEGPATNEKLFF. CDR3 nucleotide sequence: TGTGCCAGCAGTGAAGGGCCGGCAACTAATGAAAAACTGTTTTTT.

The rearrangement uses TRBV6-5 and TRBJ2-7; no reliable D call. The V end was cut by 5 bases, the J end by 0 bases, with 8 bases between. Germline values: CDR1 MNHEY, CDR2 SVGAGI. CDR3 size: 13 residues. CDR3 region: CASSLVSSYEQYF. The CDR3 bases are TGTGCCAGCAGTCTTGTTAGCTCCTACGAGCAGTACTTC.

The gene calls are TRBV6-6 and TRBJ1-5; D is perhaps TRBD1 (5 bases). This CDR3 is built from 16 residues. Trimming took off 5 bases at V and 2 bases at J, with 16 bases between the two ends. Germline loops: CDR1 MNHNY, CDR2 SVGAGI (reference sequence). The CDR3 loop is CASSLGGGLGNQPQHF. The CDR3 DNA reads TGTGCCAGCAGTCTGGGTGGGGGACTCGGCAATCAGCCCCAGCATTTT.

This rearrangement joins TRBV7-9 to TRBJ2-1; the match to TRBD1 covers 9 bases. Germline-derived CDR1 and CDR2 are SEHNR and FQNEAQ (reference sequence). V lost 1 base, J lost 4 bases, and 14 bases stayed unmatched. The CDR3 has 19 residues. This chain's CDR3 is CASSLVRRLRDRVYNEQFF. In nucleotides, the CDR3 is TGTGCCAGCAGCTTAGTCAGGAGGTTGAGGGACAGGGTATACAATGAGCAGTTCTTC. Using reference TRBV7-9 and TRBJ2-1 for the parts outside the CDR3, the full variable domain is DTGVSQNPRHKITKRGQNVTFRCDPISEHNRLYWYRQTLGQGPEFLTYFQNEAQLEKSRLLSDRFSAERPKGSFSTLEIQRTEQGDSAMYLCASSLVRRLRDRVYNEQFFGPGTRLTVL.

The chain has TRBV30 and TRBJ1-2; a weak D match, TRBD1 (5 bases). The CDR3 is made up of 15 amino acids. CDR1 and CDR2 from the germline V gene are GTSNPN and SVGIG (reference sequence). Trimming took 1 base from V and 4 from J, leaving 16 bases between them. The CDR3 protein is CAWSALWQGIYGYTF. The CDR3 DNA reads as TGTGCCTGGAGTGCCCTTTGGCAGGGAATCTATGGCTACACCTTC.

The chain links TRBV4-2 to TRBJ2-1; 7 bases are shared with TRBD2. The CDR3 has 17 amino acids. V dropped 1 base and J dropped 2; count of bases not matched to a gene: 8. From germline, CDR1 is LGHNA and CDR2 YNFKEQ. Here the CDR3 reads CASSQAGTTLPYNEQFF. CDR3 nucleotide sequence: TGTGCCAGCAGCCAAGCCGGGACTACACTCCCCTACAATGAGCAGTTCTTC.

Regarding this clone: The sample holds other DNA sequences that translate to the same CDR3. CDR3 loop: CASSQGQGGTEAFF. CDR3 nucleotide sequence: TGCGCCAGCAGCCAAGGGCAGGGAGGCACTGAAGCTTTCTTT. The rearrangement links TRBV4-1 to TRBJ1-1; perhaps TRBD1 as D (5 bases). Trimming left V 1 base short and J 4 bases short, with 10 bases between. This CDR3 has 14 residues. Germline CDR1 reads MGHRA; CDR2 reads YSYEKL.

The CDR3 sequence: CASSQTRGPYEQYF. The CDR3 nucleotides read TGCGCCAGCAGCCAAACCAGGGGACCCTACGAGCAGTACTTC. The chain links TRBV4-1 to TRBJ2-5, with D possibly being TRBD1 (6 bases). The better agreement between TRBJ2-7 and the DNA end casts doubt on the J call. CDR3 size: 14 residues. Germline V gene data show CDR1 as MGHRA and CDR2 as YSYEKL.

The rearrangement uses TRBV2 and TRBJ2-1, with D possibly TRBD1 on 5 matching bases. The CDR3 sequence is 12 residues long. Germline V CDR1 and CDR2: SNHLY, FYNNEI. The V end was cut by 8 bases, the J end by 7 bases, with 12 bases between. DNA for the CDR3: TGTGCCAGCGGGCTACAGGTAAATGAGCAGTTCTTC. Translating gives CASGLQVNEQFF.

This clone was seen only a few times. The chain recombines TRBV7-3 with TRBJ2-2; perhaps TRBD1 as D (7 bases). The CDR3 sequence is 16 residues long. The ends were cut back, 2 bases at V and 9 bases at J, with 19 bases in the middle. Germline-derived CDR1 and CDR2 are SGHTA and FQGTGA. The DNA for the CDR3 is TGTGCCAGCAGCTTAGGGAGCAGGGGGGAGTATCGGGAGCTGTTTTTT. Its translation: CASSLGSRGEYRELFF.

The chain uses TRBV28 and TRBJ2-7; 8 positions agree with TRBD1. V lost 4 bases and J lost 3; bases outside the gene matches: 11. The CDR3 has 16 residues. Germline V CDR1 and CDR2: MDHEN, SYDVKM. CDR3 nucleotide sequence: TGTGCCAGCAGTTCAATTCGCCGGGACAGGAGCTACGAGCAGTACTTC. The encoded protein is CASSSIRRDRSYEQYF.

The chain has TRBV18 and TRBJ2-2; perhaps TRBD2 as D (5 bases). The CDR3 contains 14 residues. V dropped 6 bases and J dropped 2 bases, with 10 bases sitting between them. Germline V gene sequence: CDR1 KGHSH, CDR2 LQKENI. CDR3 nucleotide sequence: TGTGCCAGCTCGCCCGGGATCAACACCGGGGAGCTGTTTTTT. As protein: CASSPGINTGELFF.

The chain links TRBV15 to TRBJ2-7, with 8 nucleotides matching TRBD1. The ends lost 5 bases at V and 1 base at J; junction bases unmatched: 7. The CDR3 extends over 15 amino acids. From germline, CDR1 is LNHNV and CDR2 YYDKDF (reference sequence). CDR3 loop: CATSPRDRSSYEQYF. CDR3 DNA sequence: TGTGCCACCAGCCCCCGGGACAGGTCTTCCTACGAGCAGTACTTC.

V and J are TRBV18 and TRBJ1-2, with 10 bases matching TRBD1. Per the germline V gene, CDR1 is KGHSH and CDR2 is LQKENI. V shed 6 bases, J shed 6 bases, and the junction held 7 bases outside the gene matches. The CDR3 length is 14 residues. CDR3 DNA sequence: TGTGCCAGCTCGCCGACAGGGGGCCTTGATGGCTACACCTTC. Protein sequence: CASSPTGGLDGYTF.

This CDR3 reads CASSLLGREGLSYNEQFF. In DNA form, the CDR3 reads TGTGCCAGCAGCCTCTTAGGGCGGGAGGGCCTGAGCTACAATGAGCAGTTCTTC. The chain uses TRBV7-9 and TRBJ2-1; TRBD2 aligns across 9 bases. The CDR3 sequence is 18 residues long. The V gene's germline CDR1 is SEHNR and CDR2 FQNEAQ (reference sequence). Trimming took 5 bases from V and 3 from J; bases not matched to a gene: 14.